Detailed here is one T cell receptor beta chain. The entry originates in a study of blood T cell repertoires in COVID-19. Study in general: From the United States, Italy and Spain came samples of acute and convalescent COVID-19. PBMCs, B-cell-depleted T cells, or T cells provided the cDNA or gDNA that made up the material.

In the source study's methods: From reference gene primer amplification, estimates of nucleated cell counts were derived. Using immunoSEQ multiplex PCR, the repertoire was profiled, and TCRdb retains in-frame clones only, with some absent. V and J calls and clone size are as listed in that table; D and trimming were resolved from the DNA. The table records 200,000 to 250,000 clones, 87% of them present only once. The CDR3 has 15 residues. Per germline, CDR1 SGHNT and CDR2 YYREEE (reference sequence). Losses at the gene ends were 5 bases for V and 5 bases for J; bases not matched to a gene: 9. Sequencing was performed on peripheral blood. The chain carries TRBV5-4 and TRBJ2-5; TRBD2 matches at 10 bases. The receptor comes from a young woman who had recovered from COVID-19. CDR3 protein: CASSLSSGSMETQYF. The CDR3 DNA is TGTGCCAGCAGTCTATCTAGCGGGAGTATGGAGACCCAGTACTTC.